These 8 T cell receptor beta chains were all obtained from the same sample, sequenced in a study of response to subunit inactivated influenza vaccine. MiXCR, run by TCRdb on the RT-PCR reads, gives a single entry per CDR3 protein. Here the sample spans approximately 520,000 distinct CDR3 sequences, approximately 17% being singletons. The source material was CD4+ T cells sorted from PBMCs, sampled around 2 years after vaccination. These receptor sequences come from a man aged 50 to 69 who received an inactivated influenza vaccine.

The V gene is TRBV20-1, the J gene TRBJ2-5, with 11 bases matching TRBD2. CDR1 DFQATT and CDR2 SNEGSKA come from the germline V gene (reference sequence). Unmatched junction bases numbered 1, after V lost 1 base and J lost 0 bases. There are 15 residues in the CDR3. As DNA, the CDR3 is TGCAGTGCTAGAGGACTAGCGGGAAACCAAGAGACCCAGTACTTC. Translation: CSARGLAGNQETQYF.

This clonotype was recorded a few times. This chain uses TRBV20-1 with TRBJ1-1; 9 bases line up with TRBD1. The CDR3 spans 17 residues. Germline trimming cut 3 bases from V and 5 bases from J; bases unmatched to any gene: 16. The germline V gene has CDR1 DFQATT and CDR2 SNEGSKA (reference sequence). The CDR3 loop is CSASSGTGRGYGTEAFF. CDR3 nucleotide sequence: TGCAGTGCTAGCTCCGGGACAGGGAGAGGATACGGGACTGAAGCTTTCTTT.

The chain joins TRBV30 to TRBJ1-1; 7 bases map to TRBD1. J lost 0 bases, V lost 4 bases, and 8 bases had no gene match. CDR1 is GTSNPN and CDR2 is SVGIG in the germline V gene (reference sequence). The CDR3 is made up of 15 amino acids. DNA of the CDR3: TGTGCCTGGATCAAATTTCAGGGGGTGAACACTGAAGCTTTCTTT. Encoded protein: CAWIKFQGVNTEAFF.

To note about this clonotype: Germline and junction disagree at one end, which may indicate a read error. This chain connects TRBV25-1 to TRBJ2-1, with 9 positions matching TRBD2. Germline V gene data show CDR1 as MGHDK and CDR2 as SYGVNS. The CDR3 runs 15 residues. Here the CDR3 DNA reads TGTGCCAGCAGTGTTTTGGCTAGCGGGGCCAATGAGCGGTTCTTC. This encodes CASSVLASGANERFF.

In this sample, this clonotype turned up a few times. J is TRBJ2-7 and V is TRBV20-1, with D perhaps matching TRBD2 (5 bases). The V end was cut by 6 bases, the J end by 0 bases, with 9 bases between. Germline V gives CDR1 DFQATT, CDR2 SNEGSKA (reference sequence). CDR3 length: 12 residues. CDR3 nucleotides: TGCAGTGCCCCAGCGGTCTCCTACGAGCAGTACTTC. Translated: CSAPAVSYEQYF.

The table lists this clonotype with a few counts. The CDR3 here is CASSLGVNSYEQYF. The CDR3 DNA is TGTGCCAGCAGCTTAGGTGTGAATTCCTACGAGCAGTACTTC. The chain employs TRBV7-2 and TRBJ2-7, with D hard to call. The CDR3 consists of 14 residues. Trimming removed 1 base from V and 1 base from J, with 8 bases in between. Germline values: CDR1 SGHTA, CDR2 FQGNSA.

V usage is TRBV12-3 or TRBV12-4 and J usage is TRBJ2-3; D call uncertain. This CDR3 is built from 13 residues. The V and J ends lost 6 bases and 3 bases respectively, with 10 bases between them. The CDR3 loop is CASSTHNTDTQYF. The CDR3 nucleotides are TGTGCCAGCAGCACTCACAATACAGATACGCAGTATTTT.

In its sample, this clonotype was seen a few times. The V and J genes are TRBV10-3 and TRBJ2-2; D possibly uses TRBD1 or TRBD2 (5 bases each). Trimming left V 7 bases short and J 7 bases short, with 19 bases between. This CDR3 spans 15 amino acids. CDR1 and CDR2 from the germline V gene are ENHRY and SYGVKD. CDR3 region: CAITEGSGTGGELFF. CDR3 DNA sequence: TGTGCCATCACCGAGGGTTCAGGGACGGGCGGGGAGCTGTTTTTT.